One and the same sample provided the 26 T cell receptor beta chains below, sequenced in a study of CD8+CD57+ T cells in acquired aplastic anemia. Genomic DNA served as template for TCR beta VDJ and CDR3 profiling. TCRdb recomputed calls from the reads with MiXCR, one row per CDR3 protein. The sample yields about 200,000 distinct CDR3 sequences, 65% seen once. Sequencing involved patients with CD8+CD57+ cell expansion previously shown by flow cytometry. Material: sorted CD4+, CD8+, or CD8+CD57+ T cells (not recorded which) from PBMCs. These receptors were obtained from a human donor with aplastic anemia.

This clonotype has only a few counts. The chain has TRBV10-3 and TRBJ2-1; D possibly uses TRBD1 or TRBD2 (5 bases each). CDR1 and CDR2 from the germline V gene are ENHRY and SYGVKD. Trimming pared 0 bases from V and 7 bases from J, leaving 19 bases between. The CDR3 consists of 17 residues. The CDR3 protein is CAISESVRGSGGNEQFF. CDR3 in DNA: TGTGCCATCAGTGAGTCTGTTCGGGGCTCTGGGGGTAATGAGCAGTTCTTC.

This sequence joins TRBV20-1 and TRBJ2-5; TRBD2 agrees at 10 bases. The J segment lost 3 bases and the V segment lost 6 bases, leaving 7 bases of the junction unmatched. The CDR3 is 14 amino acids. The germline V gene has CDR1 DFQATT and CDR2 SNEGSKA (reference sequence). The CDR3 DNA is TGCAGTGCCGTCCTAGCGGGGGCTAAAGAGACCCAGTACTTC. Translated: CSAVLAGAKETQYF.

The chain joins TRBV15 to TRBJ2-3; D might be TRBD2 (5 bases). The CDR3 consists of 13 residues. Germline loops: CDR1 LNHNV, CDR2 YYDKDF (reference sequence). V was clipped by 0 bases and J by 5 bases, with 6 bases between them. The CDR3 sequence is CATSRDRGDTQYF. The DNA for the CDR3 is TGTGCCACCAGCAGAGATCGGGGAGATACGCAGTATTTT.

The chain recombines TRBV5-1 with TRBJ2-1; D remains unclear. The CDR3 totals 12 residues. V was clipped by 3 bases and J by 3 bases, with 4 bases between them. Germline lookup yields CDR1 SGHRS and CDR2 YFSETQ. The CDR3 nucleotides are TGCGCCAGCAGCTGGGACTACAATGAGCAGTTCTTC. This sequence encodes CASSWDYNEQFF.

CDR3 nucleotide sequence: TGTGCCAGCAGGATTCCGGAGGGTGACTATGGCTACACCTTC. This encodes CASRIPEGDYGYTF. The chain links TRBV6-2 or TRBV6-3 to TRBJ1-2, with no clear D. V was pared by 6 bases and J by 3 bases, with 14 bases between. This CDR3 contains 14 residues. Germline V lookup: CDR1 MNHEY, CDR2 SVGEGT.

The rearrangement links TRBV20-1 to TRBJ2-7; 8 bases fit TRBD1. The germline CDR1 and CDR2 sequences are DFQATT and SNEGSKA (reference sequence). The CDR3 is 14 amino acids. V was clipped by 5 bases and J by 6 bases; unmatched bases: 12. The CDR3 DNA is TGCAGTGCTGACCCTCGGACAGGGATAGGCGAGCAGTACTTC. It codes for CSADPRTGIGEQYF.

This clonotype has just one count. J is TRBJ1-5 and V is TRBV7-2; no clear D gene. CDR1 SGHTA and CDR2 FQGNSA come from the germline V gene. The V and J ends lost 3 bases and 4 bases respectively, with 13 bases between them. This CDR3 has 15 residues. CDR3 loop: CASSLDGLRNQPQHF. CDR3 bases: TGTGCCAGCAGCTTGGACGGGTTAAGGAATCAGCCCCAGCATTTT.

The CDR3 nucleotides are TGTGCCAGCACCTGGGGGGGTGCGACTGAAGCTTTCTTT. Translation: CASTWGGATEAFF. This rearrangement joins TRBV12-5 to TRBJ1-1; TRBD1 is a possible D gene (5 bases). Germline CDR1 and CDR2: LGHNT and FRNRAP. This CDR3 contains 13 residues.

This chain connects TRBV29-1 to TRBJ2-7, with D uncertain. CDR3 length equals 14 residues. The V gene lost 4 bases and the J gene lost 2 bases, with 15 bases spanning the gap. The germline V gene has CDR1 SQVTM and CDR2 ANQGSEA. The CDR3 reads CSVVRAYEPYEQYF. The CDR3, as DNA: TGCAGCGTTGTCCGAGCATACGAACCCTACGAGCAGTACTTC.

The V call is TRBV19, the J call TRBJ1-1, with D maybe TRBD1 (6 bases). CDR3 size: 13 residues. CDR1 and CDR2 from the germline V gene are LNHDA and SQIVND (reference sequence). Trimming took 3 bases from V and 4 from J, leaving 9 bases between them. The CDR3 loop is CASSMGHRTEAFF. Here the CDR3 DNA reads TGTGCCAGTAGTATGGGACATCGCACTGAAGCTTTCTTT.

The V gene is TRBV7-3, the J gene TRBJ2-1; 7 positions match TRBD2. The V gene's germline CDR1 is SGHTA and CDR2 FQGTGA. CDR3 length equals 13 residues. The ends lost 5 bases at V and 5 bases at J; junction bases unmatched: 3. Here the CDR3 reads CASSPGTNNEQFF. The CDR3 DNA sequence: TGTGCCAGCAGCCCCGGGACTAACAATGAGCAGTTCTTC.

In the case of this clonotype: A junction end diverges from the germline sequence, so it may reflect a read error. V usage is TRBV12-3 or TRBV12-4 and J usage is TRBJ2-7; 7 bases line up with TRBD1. The CDR3 has 14 residues. CDR3: CASSPTGSLDEQCF. The CDR3 bases are TGTGCCAGCAGCCCGACAGGGAGCCTCGACGAGCAGTGCTTC.

V and J are TRBV7-9 and TRBJ2-7; D may be TRBD1 (6 bases). The CDR3 is made up of 15 amino acids. Germline CDR1 reads SEHNR; CDR2 reads FQNEAQ (reference sequence). V was pared by 5 bases and J by 2 bases, with 16 bases between. The chain's CDR3 is CASSPDGTPPYEQYF. The CDR3 coding sequence is TGTGCCAGCAGCCCTGACGGGACACCACCCTACGAGCAGTACTTC.

This sequence joins TRBV5-6 and TRBJ1-4; a weak D match, TRBD1 (5 bases). Trimming took 4 bases from V and 3 from J, leaving 13 bases between them. CDR3 length: 15 residues. The germline gives CDR1 SGHDT, CDR2 YYEEEE. DNA for the CDR3: TGTGCCAGCAGCCGGCCGGGGGGAGCTAATGAAAAACTGTTTTTT. Translated, it gives CASSRPGGANEKLFF.

This clonotype has ten or more counts. The V gene is TRBV7-3, the J gene TRBJ1-5, with D unresolved. This CDR3 is 13 amino acids long. Trimming stripped 5 bases from V and 7 bases from J, with 12 bases between. CDR1 SGHTA and CDR2 FQGTGA come from the germline V gene. The CDR3 DNA reads as TGTGCCAGCAGCCCGATCGAGAAACAGCCCCAGCATTTT. Protein product: CASSPIEKQPQHF.

Of note for this clonotype: The junction does not match germline at one end; this may be a read error. This chain connects TRBV24-1 to TRBJ2-6, with D possibly TRBD1 on 5 matching bases. Germline V gene data show CDR1 as KGHDR and CDR2 as SFDVKD. The CDR3 runs to 16 residues. This CDR3 is CTTSDQAGLGANVLTF. In DNA, the CDR3 is TGTACCACCAGTGATCAAGCAGGGCTTGGGGCCAACGTCCTGACTTTC.

The V and J genes are TRBV20-1 and TRBJ2-7; 9 nucleotides line up with TRBD2. J was trimmed by 6 bases and V by 4 bases; bases with no gene match: 13. In germline, CDR1 is DFQATT, CDR2 SNEGSKA (reference sequence). The length of the CDR3 is 15 residues. As DNA, the CDR3 is TGCAGTGCTAAGGTTGGCGGGAGGGCCGAGTCCGAGCAGTACTTC. Translating gives CSAKVGGRAESEQYF.

This clonotype was found once. The chain joins TRBV2 to TRBJ2-7; 9 positions match TRBD1. The V and J ends lost 6 bases and 1 base, in that order; junction bases with no gene match: 4. The CDR3 is 14 amino acids. Germline V CDR1 and CDR2: SNHLY, FYNNEI. The CDR3 sequence: CASRSGTGSYEQYF. Here the CDR3 DNA reads TGTGCCAGCAGGTCCGGGACAGGGTCCTACGAGCAGTACTTC.

V is TRBV19 and J is TRBJ2-3, with 10 bases fitting TRBD2. J was trimmed by 4 bases and V by 7 bases; bases with no gene match: 11. Looked up from germline, CDR1 is LNHDA and CDR2 is SQIVND (reference sequence). The CDR3 loop spans 16 amino acids. The CDR3 is CASTSHSGGIPDTQYF. For the CDR3, the DNA is TGTGCCAGTACCTCTCATAGCGGGGGGATCCCAGATACGCAGTATTTT.

This clonotype was seen a single time. V is TRBV7-9 and J is TRBJ2-7; maybe TRBD1 (6 bases). The CDR3 spans 14 residues. The germline V and J ends were trimmed by 5 bases and 2 bases, with 13 bases remaining between them. The germline V gene encodes CDR1 SEHNR and CDR2 FQNEAQ (reference sequence). CDR3 amino acids: CASSPPGVPYEQYF. The DNA for the CDR3 is TGTGCCAGCAGCCCTCCAGGGGTCCCCTACGAGCAGTACTTC.

The chain's CDR3 is CATSDFGAGVSNEQFF. The DNA for the CDR3 is TGTGCCACCAGTGATTTTGGAGCGGGAGTGAGTAATGAGCAGTTCTTC. This chain uses TRBV24-1 with TRBJ2-1, with 8 bases that match TRBD2. The CDR3 loop spans 16 amino acids. J lost 7 bases, V lost 1 base, and 8 bases had no gene match. Germline V lookup: CDR1 KGHDR, CDR2 SFDVKD.

The chain employs TRBV29-1 and TRBJ2-3; TRBD2 matches at 10 bases. Germline lookup yields CDR1 SQVTM and CDR2 ANQGSEA. The CDR3 has 14 amino acids. Trimming cost V 7 bases and J 1 base; bases outside gene matches: 5. CDR3 DNA: TGCAGCGCACGGACTAGCGGAGGCACAGATACGCAGTATTTT. Protein: CSARTSGGTDTQYF.

The gene calls are TRBV27 and TRBJ1-5; D is possibly TRBD1 (5 bases). Trimming pared 3 bases from V and 2 bases from J, leaving 8 bases between. CDR3 length: 14 residues. In germline, CDR1 is MNHEY, CDR2 SMNVEV (reference sequence). The CDR3 loop is CASSFRGGNQPQHF. In DNA, the CDR3 is TGTGCCAGCAGTTTCCGGGGCGGCAATCAGCCCCAGCATTTT.

The gene calls are TRBV29-1 and TRBJ2-7, with D perhaps TRBD2 (5 bases). V was shortened by 4 bases and J by 5 bases, with 24 bases between the two germline ends. Germline V gene sequence: CDR1 SQVTM, CDR2 ANQGSEA. CDR3 length: 16 amino acids. The CDR3 region has the DNA TGCAGCGTTGTTTGGGCAGTTGGGATTATTAGCGACGAGCAGTACTTC. It specifies CSVVWAVGIISDEQYF.

This chain joins TRBV29-1 and TRBJ2-7; D is unresolved. Trimming left V 0 bases short and J 6 bases short, with 12 bases between. Germline CDR1 is SQVTM and CDR2 is ANQGSEA. This CDR3 comprises 13 residues. The DNA of the CDR3 is TGCAGCGTTGAAGATGAGCCCCGGCGCGAGCAGTACTTC. This sequence encodes CSVEDEPRREQYF.

This clonotype turned up a few times. The chain couples TRBV29-1 to TRBJ2-1, with 10 nucleotides matching TRBD2. With 4 bases clipped from V and 7 bases from J, the junction kept 4 bases outside the gene matches. Germline CDR1 reads SQVTM; CDR2 reads ANQGSEA. This CDR3 is built from 13 residues. The CDR3 nucleotides read TGCAGCGTTGTAGGACTAGCGGAAAATGAGCAGTTCTTC. Amino acids: CSVVGLAENEQFF.